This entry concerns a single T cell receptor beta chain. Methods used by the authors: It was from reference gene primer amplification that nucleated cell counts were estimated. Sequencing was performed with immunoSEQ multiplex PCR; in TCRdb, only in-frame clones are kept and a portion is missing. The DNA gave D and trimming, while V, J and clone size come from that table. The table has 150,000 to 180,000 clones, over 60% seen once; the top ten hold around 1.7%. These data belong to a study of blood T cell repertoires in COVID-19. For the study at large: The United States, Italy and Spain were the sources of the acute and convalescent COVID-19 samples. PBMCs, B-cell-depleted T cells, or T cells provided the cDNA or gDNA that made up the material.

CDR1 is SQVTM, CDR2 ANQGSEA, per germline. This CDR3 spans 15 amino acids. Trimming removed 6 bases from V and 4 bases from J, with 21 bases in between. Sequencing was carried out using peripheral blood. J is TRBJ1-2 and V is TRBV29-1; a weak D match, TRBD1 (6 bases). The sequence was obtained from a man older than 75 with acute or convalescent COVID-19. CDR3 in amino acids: CSVPHREGKSYGYTF. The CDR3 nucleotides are TGCAGCGTCCCCCACAGGGAAGGGAAGAGCTATGGCTACACCTTC.